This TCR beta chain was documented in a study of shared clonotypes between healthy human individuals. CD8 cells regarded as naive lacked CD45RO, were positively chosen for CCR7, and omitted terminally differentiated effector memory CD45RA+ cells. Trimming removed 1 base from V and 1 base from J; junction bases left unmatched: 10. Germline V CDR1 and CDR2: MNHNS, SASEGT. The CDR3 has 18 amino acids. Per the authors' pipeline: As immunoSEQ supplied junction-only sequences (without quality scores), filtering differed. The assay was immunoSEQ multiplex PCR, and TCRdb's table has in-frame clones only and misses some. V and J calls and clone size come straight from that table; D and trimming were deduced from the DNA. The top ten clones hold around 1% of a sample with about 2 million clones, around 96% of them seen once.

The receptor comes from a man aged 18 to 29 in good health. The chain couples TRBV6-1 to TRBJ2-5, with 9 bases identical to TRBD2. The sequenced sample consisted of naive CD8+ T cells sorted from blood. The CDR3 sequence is CASSEGREVAGVQETQYF. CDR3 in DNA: TGTGCCAGCAGTGAAGGGAGGGAGGTAGCGGGGGTCCAAGAGACCCAGTACTTC.